This passage covers 18 T cell receptor beta chains from one sample sequenced in a study of shared clonotypes between healthy human individuals. The method was immunoSEQ multiplex PCR; TCRdb's version includes in-frame clones alone and lacks a portion of them. The table includes 1,500,000 or so clones, approximately 98.5% detected once. Sequencing was done on a sample of naive CD4+ T cells sorted from blood. Specified subset: CD45RA+ positively selected. These TCRs come from a man under 40 in good health.

This chain links TRBV7-2 with TRBJ2-5, with D perhaps TRBD2 (5 bases). Germline assignment: CDR1 SGHTA and CDR2 FQGNSA. The CDR3 spans 13 residues. V was trimmed by 8 bases and J by 5 bases, leaving 15 bases between them. CDR3 sequence reads: CASAVLAAETQYF. In DNA, the CDR3 is TGTGCCAGCGCCGTTCTAGCAGCGGAGACCCAGTACTTC.

The chain couples TRBV28 to TRBJ1-3; 7 positions match TRBD1. Germline V gene sequence: CDR1 MDHEN, CDR2 SYDVKM. The CDR3 loop spans 13 amino acids. J was trimmed by 3 bases and V by 6 bases; bases with no gene match: 2. The CDR3 nucleotides read TGTGCCAGCAGGGGGACAGTTGGAAACACCATATATTTT. Its protein is CASRGTVGNTIYF.

V and J are TRBV7-3 and TRBJ2-2; D call uncertain. The V and J ends lost 3 bases and 5 bases respectively, with 4 bases between them. This CDR3 region has 12 residues. Germline V gene data show CDR1 as SGHTA and CDR2 as FQGTGA. CDR3 loop: CASSFTTGELFF. In nucleotides, the CDR3 is TGTGCCAGCAGCTTTACAACCGGGGAGCTGTTTTTT.

The V and J genes are TRBV28 and TRBJ2-7; tentatively, D is TRBD2 (7 bases). With 8 bases removed from V and 1 base from J, the gap between germline ends came to 21 bases. The CDR3 loop spans 16 amino acids. In germline, CDR1 is MDHEN, CDR2 SYDVKM. The CDR3 nucleotides read TGTGCCAGCGCCCGGGGCGGGGGCGGGAGTTCCTACGAGCAGTACTTC. This codes for CASARGGGGSSYEQYF.

This rearrangement joins TRBV28 to TRBJ2-7; either TRBD1 or TRBD2 may fit D (5 bases each). The CDR3 consists of 15 residues. The V end lost 4 bases, the J end lost 4 bases, and 17 bases lay between the germline ends. Per the germline V gene, CDR1 is MDHEN and CDR2 is SYDVKM. For the CDR3, the DNA is TGTGCCAGCAGTTCCCCCTGGCAGGGACGGTACGAGCAGTACTTC. Its protein product is CASSSPWQGRYEQYF. Based on the CDR3 plus reference TRBV28 and TRBJ2-7, the full variable domain is DVKVTQSSRYLVKRTGEKVFLECVQDMDHENMFWYRQDPGLGLRLIYFSYDVKMKEKGDIPEGYSVSREKKERFSLILESASTNQTSMYLCASSSPWQGRYEQYFGPGTRLTVT.

The gene calls are TRBV5-6 and TRBJ1-2; TRBD1 matches at 9 bases. Germline V gene data show CDR1 as SGHDT and CDR2 as YYEEEE. V dropped 3 bases and J dropped 5; count of bases not matched to a gene: 2. CDR3 length equals 13 residues. This CDR3 is CASSWDREYGYTF. CDR3 nucleotides: TGTGCCAGCAGCTGGGACAGGGAATATGGCTACACCTTC.

This chain links TRBV7-3 with TRBJ2-1; TRBD2 matches at 15 bases. The length of the CDR3 is 15 residues. J gave up 9 bases and V 1 base, and 1 base lay outside the gene matches. CDR1 is SGHTA, CDR2 FQGTGA, per germline. Here the CDR3 reads CASSLRTSGRAEQFF. The DNA for the CDR3 is TGTGCCAGCAGCTTAAGGACTAGCGGGAGGGCTGAGCAGTTCTTC. The whole variable domain, filled in from reference TRBV7-3 and TRBJ2-1, reads GAGVSQTPSNKVTEKGKYVELRCDPISGHTALYWYRQSLGQGPEFLIYFQGTGAADDSGLPNDRFFAVRPEGSVSTLKIQRTERGDSAVYLCASSLRTSGRAEQFFGPGTRLTVL.

This chain connects TRBV19 to TRBJ2-3; possible D gene TRBD2, 6 bases. Germline lookup yields CDR1 LNHDA and CDR2 SQIVND (reference sequence). CDR3 length: 14 residues. V lost 3 bases and J 1 base, leaving 8 bases between the germline ends. The CDR3 bases are TGTGCCAGTAGTATTTCGGGGGGCACAGATACGCAGTATTTT. Translated: CASSISGGTDTQYF.

The rearrangement joins TRBV7-9 to TRBJ2-2; 9 bases are a match to TRBD1. The V segment lost 5 bases and the J segment 4 bases; nucleotides outside the gene matches: 5. The germline V gene encodes CDR1 SEHNR and CDR2 FQNEAQ (reference sequence). This CDR3 is built from 15 residues. For the CDR3, the DNA is TGTGCCAGCAGCAACCGACAGGGGGGCACCGGGGAGCTGTTTTTT. Encoded protein: CASSNRQGGTGELFF.

The chain has TRBV10-2 and TRBJ2-7, with D unclear. The CDR3 is 13 amino acids. The germline V gene has CDR1 WSHSY and CDR2 SAAADI. Between the trimmed V and J ends, which lost 7 bases and 5 bases, there was a span of 15 bases. CDR3 DNA: TGCGCCAGCATTTCATCCGGGTCCCACGAGCAGTACTTC. This encodes CASISSGSHEQYF.

The chain couples TRBV5-1 to TRBJ2-6, with D tentatively TRBD1 (6 bases). This CDR3 comprises 17 residues. Germline lookup yields CDR1 SGHRS and CDR2 YFSETQ. V lost 0 bases to trimming and J lost 3 bases, with 13 bases between them. The CDR3 nucleotides are TGCGCCAGCAGCTTGGAACCACAGGGCAATGGGGCCAACGTCCTGACTTTC. As protein: CASSLEPQGNGANVLTF.

This sequence joins TRBV6-1 and TRBJ1-5; TRBD1 agrees at 8 bases. CDR1 is MNHNS, CDR2 SASEGT, per germline. The ends lost 1 base at V and 2 bases at J; junction bases unmatched: 19. The CDR3 extends over 21 amino acids. CDR3 amino acids: CASSEEGVRTGRRGGNQPQHF. CDR3 nucleotide sequence: TGTGCCAGCAGTGAAGAGGGAGTGAGGACAGGGAGGCGAGGGGGCAATCAGCCCCAGCATTTT.

The V gene is TRBV28, the J gene TRBJ2-7; 9 bases are shared with TRBD1. The CDR3 has 14 amino acids. Germline V gene data show CDR1 as MDHEN and CDR2 as SYDVKM. Unmatched junction bases numbered 2, after V lost 1 base and J lost 4 bases. CDR3 in DNA: TGTGCCAGCAGTTTATTTGGGACAGGGTACGAGCAGTACTTC. Translation: CASSLFGTGYEQYF. The full variable domain, with the rest looked up from reference TRBV28 and TRBJ2-7, is DVKVTQSSRYLVKRTGEKVFLECVQDMDHENMFWYRQDPGLGLRLIYFSYDVKMKEKGDIPEGYSVSREKKERFSLILESASTNQTSMYLCASSLFGTGYEQYFGPGTRLTVT.

The chain joins TRBV2 to TRBJ1-3, with a possible D match to TRBD1 (5 bases). This CDR3 spans 16 amino acids. V was cut by 1 base and J by 0 bases, with 10 bases left in between. In germline, CDR1 is SNHLY, CDR2 FYNNEI. Here the CDR3 DNA reads TGTGCCAGCAGTGAAGGGAGGGGCCTCTCTGGAAACACCATATATTTT. Its protein is CASSEGRGLSGNTIYF.

The chain couples TRBV10-3 to TRBJ2-7; 13 positions match TRBD2. V shed 6 bases and J 5 bases; nucleotides not matched to a gene: 4. Germline V CDR1 and CDR2: ENHRY, SYGVKD. The CDR3 is made up of 14 amino acids. This chain's CDR3 is CAIRGTSGMHEQYF. CDR3 bases: TGTGCCATCAGGGGGACTAGCGGGATGCACGAGCAGTACTTC.

The chain couples TRBV7-3 to TRBJ2-1, with a tentative D call TRBD2 (6 bases). In germline, CDR1 is SGHTA, CDR2 FQGTGA. This CDR3 spans 14 amino acids. V dropped 1 base and J dropped 10 bases, with 14 bases sitting between them. The CDR3: CASSLRSGWSEQFF. The CDR3 region has the DNA TGTGCCAGCAGCTTAAGGAGCGGGTGGTCCGAGCAGTTCTTC.

The genes are TRBV29-1 and TRBJ2-1; possibly TRBD2 for D (5 bases). The CDR3 consists of 14 residues. CDR1 is SQVTM and CDR2 is ANQGSEA in the germline V gene. V was shortened by 6 bases and J by 0 bases, with 12 bases between the two germline ends. The CDR3 reads CSVKAASSYNEQFF. In nucleotides, the CDR3 is TGCAGCGTGAAAGCGGCAAGCTCCTACAATGAGCAGTTCTTC.

The J gene is TRBJ2-2, the V gene TRBV30; unclear D gene. The V gene lost 1 base and the J gene lost 3 bases, with 6 bases spanning the gap. From germline, CDR1 is GTSNPN and CDR2 SVGIG (reference sequence). The CDR3 consists of 13 residues. The CDR3, as DNA: TGTGCCTGGAGTGCACTTGACACCGGGGAGCTGTTTTTT. Protein product: CAWSALDTGELFF.